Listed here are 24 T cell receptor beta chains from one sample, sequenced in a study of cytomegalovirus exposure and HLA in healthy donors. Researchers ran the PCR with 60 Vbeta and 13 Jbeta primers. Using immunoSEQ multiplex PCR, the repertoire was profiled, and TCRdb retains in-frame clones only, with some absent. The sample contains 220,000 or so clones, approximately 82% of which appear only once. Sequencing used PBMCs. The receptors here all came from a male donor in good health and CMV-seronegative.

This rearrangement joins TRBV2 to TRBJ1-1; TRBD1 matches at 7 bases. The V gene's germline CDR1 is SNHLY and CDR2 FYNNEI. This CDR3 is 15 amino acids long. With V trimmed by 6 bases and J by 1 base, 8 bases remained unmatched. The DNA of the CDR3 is TGTGCCAGCAGACCCAGACAGGGAAAGAACACTGAAGCTTTCTTT. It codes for CASRPRQGKNTEAFF.

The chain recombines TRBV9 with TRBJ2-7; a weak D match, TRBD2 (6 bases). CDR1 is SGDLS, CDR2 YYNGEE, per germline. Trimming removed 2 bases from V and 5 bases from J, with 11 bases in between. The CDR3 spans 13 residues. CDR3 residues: CASSVGGIHEQYF. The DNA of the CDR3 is TGTGCCAGCAGCGTGGGGGGAATCCACGAGCAGTACTTC.

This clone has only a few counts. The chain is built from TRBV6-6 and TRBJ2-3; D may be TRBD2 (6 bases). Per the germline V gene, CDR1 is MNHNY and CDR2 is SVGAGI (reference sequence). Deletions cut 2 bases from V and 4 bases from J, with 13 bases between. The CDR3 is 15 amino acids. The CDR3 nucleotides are TGTGCCAGCAGTTACGGGGGGACGGGCGCAGATACGCAGTATTTT. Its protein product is CASSYGGTGADTQYF.

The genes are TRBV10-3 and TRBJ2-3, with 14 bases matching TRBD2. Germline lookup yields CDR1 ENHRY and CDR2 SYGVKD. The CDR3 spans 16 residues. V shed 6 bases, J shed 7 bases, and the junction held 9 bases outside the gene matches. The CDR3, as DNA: TGTGCCATCAGCGCTCGACTAGCGGGAGGGACTTATACGCAGTATTTT. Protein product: CAISARLAGGTYTQYF.

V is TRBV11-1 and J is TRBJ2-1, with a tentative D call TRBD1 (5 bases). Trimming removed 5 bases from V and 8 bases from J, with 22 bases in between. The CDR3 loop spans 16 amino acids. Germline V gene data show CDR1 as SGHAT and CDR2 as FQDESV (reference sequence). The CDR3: CASSPWGGHGLYEQFF. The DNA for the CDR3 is TGTGCCAGCAGCCCCTGGGGCGGCCACGGGTTATATGAGCAGTTCTTC. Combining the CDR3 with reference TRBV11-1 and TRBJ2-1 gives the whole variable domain EAEVAQSPRYKITEKSQAVAFWCDPISGHATLYWYRQILGQGPELLVQFQDESVVDDSQLPKDRFSAERLKGVDSTLKIQPAELGDSAMYLCASSPWGGHGLYEQFFGPGTRLTVL.

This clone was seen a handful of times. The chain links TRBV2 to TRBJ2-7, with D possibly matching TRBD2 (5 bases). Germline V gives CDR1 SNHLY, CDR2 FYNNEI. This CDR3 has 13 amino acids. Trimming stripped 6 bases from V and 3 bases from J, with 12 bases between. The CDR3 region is CASSDGVLYEQYF. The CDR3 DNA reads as TGTGCCAGCAGCGACGGGGTCCTCTACGAGCAGTACTTC.

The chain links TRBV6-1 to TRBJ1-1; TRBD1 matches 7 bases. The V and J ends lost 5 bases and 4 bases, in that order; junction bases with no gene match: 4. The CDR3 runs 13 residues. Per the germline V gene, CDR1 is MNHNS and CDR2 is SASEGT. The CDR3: CASSSSGGTEAFF. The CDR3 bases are TGTGCCAGCAGTTCCTCAGGGGGCACTGAAGCTTTCTTT.

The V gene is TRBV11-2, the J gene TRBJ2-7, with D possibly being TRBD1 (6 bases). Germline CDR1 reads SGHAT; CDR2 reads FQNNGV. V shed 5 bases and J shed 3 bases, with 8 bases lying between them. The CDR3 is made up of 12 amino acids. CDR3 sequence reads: CASSQDSYEQYF. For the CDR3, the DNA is TGTGCCAGCAGCCAGGACAGCTACGAGCAGTACTTC. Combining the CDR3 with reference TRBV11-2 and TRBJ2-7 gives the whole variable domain EAGVAQSPRYKIIEKRQSVAFWCNPISGHATLYWYQQILGQGPKLLIQFQNNGVVDDSQLPKDRFSAERLKGVDSTLKIQPAKLEDSAVYLCASSQDSYEQYFGPGTRLTVT.

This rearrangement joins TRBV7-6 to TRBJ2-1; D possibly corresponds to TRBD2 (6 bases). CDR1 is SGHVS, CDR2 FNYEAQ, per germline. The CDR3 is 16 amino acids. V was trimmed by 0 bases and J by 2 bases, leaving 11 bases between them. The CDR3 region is CASSLAGGSAYNEQFF. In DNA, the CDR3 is TGTGCCAGCAGCTTAGCGGGAGGTAGCGCCTACAATGAGCAGTTCTTC.

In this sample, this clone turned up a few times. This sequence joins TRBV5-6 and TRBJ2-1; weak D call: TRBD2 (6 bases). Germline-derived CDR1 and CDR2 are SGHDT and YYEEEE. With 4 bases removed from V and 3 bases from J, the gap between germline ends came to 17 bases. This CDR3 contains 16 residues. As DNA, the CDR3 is TGTGCCAGCAGCGATTCCAGCGGAGGGATCTACAATGAGCAGTTCTTC. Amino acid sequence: CASSDSSGGIYNEQFF.

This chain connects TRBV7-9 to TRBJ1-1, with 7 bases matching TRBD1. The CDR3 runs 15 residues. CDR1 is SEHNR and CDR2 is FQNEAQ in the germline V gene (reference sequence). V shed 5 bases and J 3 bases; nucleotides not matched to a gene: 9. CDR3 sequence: CASSRGGGADTEAFF. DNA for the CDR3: TGTGCCAGCAGCCGAGGAGGGGGCGCGGACACTGAAGCTTTCTTT.

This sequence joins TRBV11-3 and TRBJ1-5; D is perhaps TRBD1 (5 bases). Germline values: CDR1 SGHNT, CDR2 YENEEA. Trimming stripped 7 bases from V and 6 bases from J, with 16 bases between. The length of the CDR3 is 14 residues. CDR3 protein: CASNVGGTGQPQHF. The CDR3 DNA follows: TGTGCCAGCAACGTGGGGGGGACGGGTCAGCCCCAGCATTTT.

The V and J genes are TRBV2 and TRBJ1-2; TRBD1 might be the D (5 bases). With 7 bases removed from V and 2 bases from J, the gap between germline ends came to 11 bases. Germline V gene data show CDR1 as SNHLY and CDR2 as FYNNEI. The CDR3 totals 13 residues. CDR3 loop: CASNQGINYGYTF. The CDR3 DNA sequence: TGTGCCAGCAATCAGGGTATAAACTATGGCTACACCTTC.

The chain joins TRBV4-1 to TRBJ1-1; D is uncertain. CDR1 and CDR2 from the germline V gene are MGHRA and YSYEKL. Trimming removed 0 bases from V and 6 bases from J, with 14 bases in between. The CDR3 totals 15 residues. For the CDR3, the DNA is TGCGCCAGCAGCCAAGATCGTCCACAGTACCCTGAAGCTTTCTTT. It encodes CASSQDRPQYPEAFF.

The CDR3 nucleotides are TGTGCCAGTGGGACTAGCGGGGGTTTTTACGAGCAGTACTTC. Translated: CASGTSGGFYEQYF. The V and J genes are TRBV2 and TRBJ2-7; 14 positions agree with TRBD2. The CDR3 sequence is 14 residues long. Germline values: CDR1 SNHLY, CDR2 FYNNEI. Unmatched junction bases numbered 5, after V lost 9 bases and J lost 4 bases.

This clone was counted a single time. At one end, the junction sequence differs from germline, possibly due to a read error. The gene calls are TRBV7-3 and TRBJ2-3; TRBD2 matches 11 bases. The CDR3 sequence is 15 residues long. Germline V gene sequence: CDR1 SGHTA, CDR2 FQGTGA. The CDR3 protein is CSSSLLAGGIDTQYF. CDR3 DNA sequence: TGTTCCAGCAGCTTATTAGCGGGAGGGATAGATACGCAGTATTTT.

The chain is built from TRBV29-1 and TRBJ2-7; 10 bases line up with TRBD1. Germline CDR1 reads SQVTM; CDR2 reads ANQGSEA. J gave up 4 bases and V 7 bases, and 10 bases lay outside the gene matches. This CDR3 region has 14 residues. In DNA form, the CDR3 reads TGCAGCGCTAAAGAATCGGGACAGGGGTACGAGCAGTACTTC. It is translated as CSAKESGQGYEQYF.

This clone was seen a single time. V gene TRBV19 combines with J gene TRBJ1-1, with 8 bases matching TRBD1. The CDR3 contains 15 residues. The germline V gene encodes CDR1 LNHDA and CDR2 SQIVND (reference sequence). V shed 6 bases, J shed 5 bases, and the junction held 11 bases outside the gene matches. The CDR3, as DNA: TGTGCCAGTAGCCTACTACAGGGGGGGATAACTGAAGCTTTCTTT. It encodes CASSLLQGGITEAFF.

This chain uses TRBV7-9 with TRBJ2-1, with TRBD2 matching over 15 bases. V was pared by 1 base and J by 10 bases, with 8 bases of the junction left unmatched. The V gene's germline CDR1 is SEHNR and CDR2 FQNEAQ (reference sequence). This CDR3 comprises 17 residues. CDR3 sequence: CASSLDLGGLAGGEQFF. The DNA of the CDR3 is TGTGCCAGCAGCTTAGATCTCGGGGGACTAGCGGGAGGAGAGCAGTTCTTC.

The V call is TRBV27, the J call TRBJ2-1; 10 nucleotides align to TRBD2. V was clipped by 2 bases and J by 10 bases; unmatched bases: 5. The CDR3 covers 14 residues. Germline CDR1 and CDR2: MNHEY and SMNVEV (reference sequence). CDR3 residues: CASSLLAGVGEQFF. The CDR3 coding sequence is TGTGCCAGCAGTTTACTAGCGGGAGTCGGAGAGCAGTTCTTC.

The CDR3 spells CASNNRATGTGIRETQYF. CDR3 nucleotides: TGTGCCAGCAACAATAGGGCTACCGGGACAGGGATTCGGGAGACCCAGTACTTC. This chain uses TRBV7-9 with TRBJ2-5, with 9 bases aligning to TRBD1. From germline, CDR1 is SEHNR and CDR2 FQNEAQ (reference sequence). The length of the CDR3 is 18 residues. V lost 7 bases and J lost 5; bases outside the gene matches: 20.

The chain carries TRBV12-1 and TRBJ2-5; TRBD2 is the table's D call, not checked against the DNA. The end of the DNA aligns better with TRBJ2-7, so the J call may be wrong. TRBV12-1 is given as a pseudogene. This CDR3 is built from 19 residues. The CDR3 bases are TGTGCCAGCAGCTTTGCGTCTCCTAGCGGGAGCGCGAGCTCCTACGAGCAGTACTTC. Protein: CASSFASPSGSASSYEQYF.

The CDR3 region is CASSLSQGEGNEQFF. CDR3 sequence (DNA): TGTGCCAGCAGCTTGAGCCAGGGGGAAGGTAATGAGCAGTTCTTC. J is TRBJ2-1 and V is TRBV11-2; 7 bases align to TRBD1. The length of the CDR3 is 15 residues. Germline V CDR1 and CDR2: SGHAT, FQNNGV. V shed 3 bases and J 7 bases; nucleotides not matched to a gene: 9. Based on the CDR3 plus reference TRBV11-2 and TRBJ2-1, the full variable domain is EAGVAQSPRYKIIEKRQSVAFWCNPISGHATLYWYQQILGQGPKLLIQFQNNGVVDDSQLPKDRFSAERLKGVDSTLKIQPAKLEDSAVYLCASSLSQGEGNEQFFGPGTRLTVL.

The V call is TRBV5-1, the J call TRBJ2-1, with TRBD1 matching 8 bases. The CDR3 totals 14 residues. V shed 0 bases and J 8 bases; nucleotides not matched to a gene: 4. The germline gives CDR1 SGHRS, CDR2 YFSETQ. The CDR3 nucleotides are TGCGCCAGCAGCTTGGGGACAGGGATCTATGAGCAGTTCTTC. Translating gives CASSLGTGIYEQFF.